This TCR beta chain was found in a study of cytomegalovirus exposure and HLA in healthy donors. General study points: HLA alleles showed associations with some 17,000 TCR beta sequences in a later analysis, at a 0.05 false discovery rate.

Unmatched junction bases numbered 5, after V lost 2 bases and J lost 11 bases. The CDR3 has 13 residues. Germline CDR1 and CDR2: PRHDT and FYEKMQ (reference sequence). 60 Vbeta and 13 Jbeta primers were used in PCR. Profiling relied on immunoSEQ multiplex PCR, and the TCRdb table lists in-frame clones only, not all of them. This table holds approximately 240,000 clones, roughly 79% found once. As to this clone: The antigen is undetermined.

Each donor was nominally healthy when sampled (though unrecorded immune exposures were likely). The J gene is TRBJ1-5, the V gene TRBV13; 8 bases fit TRBD1. The source of this sequence is a woman aged 40 to 49 in good health and CMV-seronegative. Sequences were obtained from PBMCs. CDR3 sequence: CASSLTGGKTQHF. CDR3 nucleotides: TGTGCCAGCAGCTTAACAGGGGGAAAGACCCAGCATTTT.